Below are 9 T cell receptor beta chains sequenced from a single sample in a study of T cells expressing NK-cell markers. From the 5' RACE reads, TCRdb lists one entry per CDR3 protein and no DNA. This table lists about 460,000 distinct CDR3 sequences. Sequencing was carried out using blood T cells: a sorted CD56 or NKG2C T cell subset, CD4+ or CD8+ T cells, or bulk PBMC T cells (not recorded which). These receptors were taken from a woman in her forties or fifties in good health.

This chain connects TRBV7-8 to TRBJ2-1. This CDR3 comprises 19 residues. CDR1 is SGHVS, CDR2 FQNEAQ, per germline. The CDR3: CASSLRSLELISSYNEQFF. Variable domain in full (rest from reference TRBV7-8 and TRBJ2-1): GAGVSQSPRYKVAKRGQDVALRCDPISGHVSLFWYQQALGQGPEFLTYFQNEAQLDKSGLPSDRFFAERPEGSVSTLKIQRTQQEDSAVYLCASSLRSLELISSYNEQFFGPGTRLTVL.

This chain joins TRBV7-9 and TRBJ2-5; absent DNA, TCRdb's TRBD2 call cannot be checked. The CDR3 totals 16 residues. CDR1 is SEHNR and CDR2 is FQNEAQ in the germline V gene (reference sequence). The CDR3 loop is CASSLGGLGPQETQYF.

The chain is built from TRBV10-2 and TRBJ2-5; TCRdb gives TRBD2 as the D gene, but with no DNA this cannot be confirmed. From germline, CDR1 is WSHSY and CDR2 SAAADI. The CDR3 sequence is 15 residues long. The CDR3 here is CASEEAGGPRETQYF.

The CDR3 is CASSPAGQGLETQYF. The V gene is TRBV4-1, the J gene TRBJ2-5; checking the TCRdb D call of TRBD1 is not possible without DNA. Looked up from germline, CDR1 is MGHRA and CDR2 is YSYEKL. The CDR3 runs 15 residues.

The chain has TRBV2 and TRBJ2-5; TCRdb indicates TRBD2, and absent DNA this call remains unverified. Germline assignment: CDR1 SNHLY and CDR2 FYNNEI. This CDR3 spans 14 amino acids. This chain's CDR3 is CASRSDFPRETQYF.

The rearrangement uses TRBV15 and TRBJ2-2; TCRdb indicates TRBD1, and absent DNA this call remains unverified. Per the germline V gene, CDR1 is LNHNV and CDR2 is YYDKDF (reference sequence). The CDR3 runs 18 residues. CDR3 protein: CATSRDPRQGFHTGELFF. Supplemented by reference TRBV15 and TRBJ2-2, the full variable domain reads DAMVIQNPRYQVTQFGKPVTLSCSQTLNHNVMYWYQQKSSQAPKLLFHYYDKDFNNEADTPDNFQSRRPNTSFCFLDIRSPGLGDTAMYLCATSRDPRQGFHTGELFFGEGSRLTVL.

This sequence joins TRBV25-1 and TRBJ2-3; TCRdb names TRBD1, which stays unverified in the absence of DNA. The germline V gene has CDR1 MGHDK and CDR2 SYGVNS. The CDR3 length is 13 residues. The CDR3 sequence is CASSENNREAQYF.

The chain links TRBV18 to TRBJ2-4. The germline V gene has CDR1 KGHSH and CDR2 LQKENI. The CDR3 totals 14 residues. This chain's CDR3 is CASSTTGGLNIQYF.

This rearrangement joins TRBV5-1 to TRBJ2-1; no DNA is available, so the TRBD1 call from TCRdb remains unchecked. Germline assignment: CDR1 SGHRS and CDR2 YFSETQ. The CDR3 spans 16 residues. The CDR3 spells CASTLGQAIWWGEQFF.